This paragraph covers one T cell receptor beta chain sequence. This sample was included in a study of blood T cells in healthy people across ages. CDR3 length equals 15 residues. V lost 2 bases to trimming and J lost 5 bases, with 15 bases between them. The germline gives CDR1 MNHEY, CDR2 SVGAGI. Peripheral blood was drawn, approximately 9.7 milliliters per donor. A second PCR, run for about 7 to 11 cycles, used a sample-barcoded 5' primer plus a J-beta primer mix. Each CDR3 protein gets one entry after TCRdb re-called the 5' RACE reads with MiXCR. The profile covers more than 1 million distinct CDR3 sequences, with 45% appearing a single time and about 19% taken by the ten largest.

The rearrangement links TRBV6-5 to TRBJ2-5; a weak D match, TRBD2 (5 bases). The clonotype comes from a woman aged 55-70 years in good health. The sequencing sample was made of blood. The CDR3 region is CASSYAGGGVETQYF. CDR3 bases: TGTGCCAGCAGTTACGCAGGAGGTGGCGTCGAGACCCAGTACTTC.